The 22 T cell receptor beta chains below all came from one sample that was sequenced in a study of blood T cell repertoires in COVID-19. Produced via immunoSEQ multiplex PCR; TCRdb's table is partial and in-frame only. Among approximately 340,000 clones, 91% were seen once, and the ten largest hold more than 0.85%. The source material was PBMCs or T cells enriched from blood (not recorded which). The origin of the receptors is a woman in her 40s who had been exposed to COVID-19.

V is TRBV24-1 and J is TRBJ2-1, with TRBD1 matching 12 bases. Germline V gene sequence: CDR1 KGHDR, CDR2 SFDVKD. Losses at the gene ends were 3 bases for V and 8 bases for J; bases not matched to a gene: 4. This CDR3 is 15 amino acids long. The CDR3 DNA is TGTGCCACCAGTGATGCCGGGACAGGGGGCTATGAGCAGTTCTTC. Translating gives CATSDAGTGGYEQFF.

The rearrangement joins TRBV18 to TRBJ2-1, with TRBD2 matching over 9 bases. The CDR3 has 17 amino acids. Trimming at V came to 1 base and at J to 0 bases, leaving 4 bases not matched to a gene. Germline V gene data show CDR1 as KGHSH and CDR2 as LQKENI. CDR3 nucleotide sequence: TGTGCCAGCTCACCACTCGCAGCGGGAGGCTCCTACAATGAGCAGTTCTTC. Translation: CASSPLAAGGSYNEQFF.

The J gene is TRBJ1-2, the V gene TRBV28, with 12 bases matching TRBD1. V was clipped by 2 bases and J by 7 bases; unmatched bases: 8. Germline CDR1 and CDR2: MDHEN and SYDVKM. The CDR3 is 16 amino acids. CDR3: CASSLVGQGAWGGYTF. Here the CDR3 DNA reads TGTGCCAGCAGTTTAGTGGGACAGGGGGCTTGGGGTGGCTACACCTTC.

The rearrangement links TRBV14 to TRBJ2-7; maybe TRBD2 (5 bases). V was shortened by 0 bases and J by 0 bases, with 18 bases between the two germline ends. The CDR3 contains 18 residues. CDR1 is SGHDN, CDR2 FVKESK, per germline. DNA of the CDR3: TGTGCCAGCAGCCAAGATAGTGAAGGGAGAAGGCGCTCCTACGAGCAGTACTTC. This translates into CASSQDSEGRRRSYEQYF.

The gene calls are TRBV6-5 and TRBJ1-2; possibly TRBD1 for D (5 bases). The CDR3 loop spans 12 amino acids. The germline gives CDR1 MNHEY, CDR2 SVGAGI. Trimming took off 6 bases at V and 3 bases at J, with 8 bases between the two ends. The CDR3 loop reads CASRKQDYGYTF. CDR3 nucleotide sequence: TGTGCCAGCAGAAAACAGGACTATGGCTACACCTTC.

The CDR3 sequence is CASSLGLASHNEQFF. The CDR3 DNA reads as TGTGCCAGCAGCTTAGGGCTAGCGAGCCACAATGAGCAGTTCTTC. The chain combines TRBV7-2 with TRBJ2-1, with a weak D call TRBD2 (6 bases). The germline gives CDR1 SGHTA, CDR2 FQGNSA. Trimming cost V 1 base and J 5 bases, with 12 bases left between them. The CDR3 covers 15 residues.

Here the CDR3 reads CASSEHTNTEAFF. The CDR3 coding sequence is TGTGCCAGCAGCGAACACACGAACACTGAAGCTTTCTTT. The genes are TRBV7-2 and TRBJ1-1; no firm D call. This CDR3 region has 13 residues. With 5 bases removed from V and 1 base from J, the gap between germline ends came to 8 bases. Germline values: CDR1 SGHTA, CDR2 FQGNSA.

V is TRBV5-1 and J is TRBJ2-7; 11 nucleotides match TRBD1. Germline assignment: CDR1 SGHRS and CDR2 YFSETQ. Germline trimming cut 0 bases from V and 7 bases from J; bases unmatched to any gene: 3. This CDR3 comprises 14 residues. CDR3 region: CASSLADRGREQYF. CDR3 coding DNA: TGCGCCAGCAGCTTGGCGGACAGGGGGCGAGAGCAGTACTTC.

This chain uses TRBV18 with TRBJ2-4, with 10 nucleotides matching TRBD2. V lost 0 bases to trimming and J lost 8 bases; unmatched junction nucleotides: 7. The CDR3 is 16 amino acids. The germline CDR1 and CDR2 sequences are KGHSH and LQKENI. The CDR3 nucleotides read TGTGCCAGCTCACCACCGGAGCGGGAGGGCCGGGACATTCAGTACTTC. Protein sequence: CASSPPEREGRDIQYF.

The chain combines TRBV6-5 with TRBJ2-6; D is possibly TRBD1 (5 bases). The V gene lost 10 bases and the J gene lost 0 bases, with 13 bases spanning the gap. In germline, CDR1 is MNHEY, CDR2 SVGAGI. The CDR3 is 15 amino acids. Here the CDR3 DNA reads TGTGCCACCGCCGGACAAGCCTCTGGGGCCAACGTCCTGACTTTC. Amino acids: CATAGQASGANVLTF.

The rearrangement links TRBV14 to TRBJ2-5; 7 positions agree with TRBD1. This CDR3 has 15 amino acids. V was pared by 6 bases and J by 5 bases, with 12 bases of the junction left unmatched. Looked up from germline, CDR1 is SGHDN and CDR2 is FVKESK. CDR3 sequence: CASSLLGQPAETQYF. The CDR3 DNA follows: TGTGCCAGCAGTCTCTTGGGACAGCCGGCGGAGACCCAGTACTTC. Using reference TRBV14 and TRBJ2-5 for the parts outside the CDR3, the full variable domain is EAGVTQFPSHSVIEKGQTVTLRCDPISGHDNLYWYRRVMGKEIKFLLHFVKESKQDESGMPNNRFLAERTGGTYSTLKVQPAELEDSGVYFCASSLLGQPAETQYFGPGTRLLVL.

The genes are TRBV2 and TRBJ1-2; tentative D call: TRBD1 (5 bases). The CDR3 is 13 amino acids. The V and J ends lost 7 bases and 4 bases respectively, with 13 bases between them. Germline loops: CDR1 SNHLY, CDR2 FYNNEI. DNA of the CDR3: TGTGCCAGCACCAGGCAGGGTAGCTATGGCTACACCTTC. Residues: CASTRQGSYGYTF.

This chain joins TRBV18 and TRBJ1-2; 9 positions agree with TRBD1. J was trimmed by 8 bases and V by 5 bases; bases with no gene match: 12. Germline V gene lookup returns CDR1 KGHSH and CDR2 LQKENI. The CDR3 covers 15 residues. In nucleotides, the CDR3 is TGTGCCAGCTCATCTAGACAGGGGGTAATAGGCGGCTACACCTTC. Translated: CASSSRQGVIGGYTF.

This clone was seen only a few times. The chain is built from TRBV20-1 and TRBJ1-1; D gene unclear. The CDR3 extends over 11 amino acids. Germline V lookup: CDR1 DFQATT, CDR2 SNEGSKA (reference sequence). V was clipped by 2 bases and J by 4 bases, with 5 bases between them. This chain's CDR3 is CSARKLTEAFF. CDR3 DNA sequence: TGCAGTGCTAGAAAACTCACTGAAGCTTTCTTT.

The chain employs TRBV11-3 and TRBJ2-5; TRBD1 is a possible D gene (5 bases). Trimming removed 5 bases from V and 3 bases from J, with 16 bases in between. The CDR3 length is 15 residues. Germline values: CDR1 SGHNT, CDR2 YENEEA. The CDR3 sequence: CASSPSGQGKETQYF. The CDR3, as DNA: TGTGCCAGCAGCCCATCTGGGCAGGGCAAAGAGACCCAGTACTTC.

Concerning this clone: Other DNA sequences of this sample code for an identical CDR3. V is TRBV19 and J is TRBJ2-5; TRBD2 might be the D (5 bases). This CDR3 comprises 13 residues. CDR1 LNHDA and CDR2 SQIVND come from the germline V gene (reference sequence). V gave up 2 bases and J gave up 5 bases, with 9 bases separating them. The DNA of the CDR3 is TGTGCCAGTAGTATACTGGGAGCGGAGACCCAGTACTTC. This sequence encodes CASSILGAETQYF.

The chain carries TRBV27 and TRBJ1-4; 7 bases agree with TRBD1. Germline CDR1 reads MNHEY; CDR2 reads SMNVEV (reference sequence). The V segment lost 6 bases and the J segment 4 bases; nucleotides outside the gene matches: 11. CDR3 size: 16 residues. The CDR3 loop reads CASSRRGQLFNEKLFF. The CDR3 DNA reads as TGTGCCAGCAGCCGTCGGGGACAGCTCTTTAATGAAAAACTGTTTTTT. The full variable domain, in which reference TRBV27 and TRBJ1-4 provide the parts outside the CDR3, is EAQVTQNPRYLITVTGKKLTVTCSQNMNHEYMSWYRQDPGLGLRQIYYSMNVEVTDKGDVPEGYKVSRKEKRNFPLILESPSPNQTSLYFCASSRRGQLFNEKLFFGSGTQLSVL.

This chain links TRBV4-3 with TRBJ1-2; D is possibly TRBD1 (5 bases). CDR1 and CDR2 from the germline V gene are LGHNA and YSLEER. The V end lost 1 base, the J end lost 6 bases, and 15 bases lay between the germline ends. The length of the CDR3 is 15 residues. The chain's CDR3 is CASSQGIGVADGYTF. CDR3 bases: TGCGCCAGCAGCCAAGGCATAGGGGTGGCGGATGGCTACACCTTC.

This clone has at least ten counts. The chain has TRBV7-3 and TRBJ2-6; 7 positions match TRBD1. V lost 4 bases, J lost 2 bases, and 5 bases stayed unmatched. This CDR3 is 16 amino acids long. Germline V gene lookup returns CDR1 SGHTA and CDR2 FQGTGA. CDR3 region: CASSSRTGAGANVLTF. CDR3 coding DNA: TGTGCCAGCAGCTCGAGAACAGGGGCTGGGGCCAACGTCCTGACTTTC.

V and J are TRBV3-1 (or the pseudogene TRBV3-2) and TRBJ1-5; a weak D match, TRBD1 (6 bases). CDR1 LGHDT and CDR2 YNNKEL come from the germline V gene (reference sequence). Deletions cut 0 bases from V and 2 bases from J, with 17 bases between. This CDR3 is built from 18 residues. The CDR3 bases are TGTGCCAGCAGCCAAGATCGTGGGGGCCGAGGGCGCAATCAGCCCCAGCATTTT. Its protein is CASSQDRGGRGRNQPQHF.

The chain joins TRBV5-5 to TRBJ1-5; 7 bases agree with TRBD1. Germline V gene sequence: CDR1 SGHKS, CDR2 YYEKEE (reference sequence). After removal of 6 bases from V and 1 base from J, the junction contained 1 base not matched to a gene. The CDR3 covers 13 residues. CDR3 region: CASTQGSNQPQHF. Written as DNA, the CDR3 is TGTGCCAGCACACAGGGGAGCAATCAGCCCCAGCATTTT.

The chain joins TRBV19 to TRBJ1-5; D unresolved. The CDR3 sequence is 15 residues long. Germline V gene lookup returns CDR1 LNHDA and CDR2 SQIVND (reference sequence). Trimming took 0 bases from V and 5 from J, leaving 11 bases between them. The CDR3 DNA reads TGTGCCAGTAGTATAGATGGCCTGTTGGATCAGCCCCAGCATTTT. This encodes CASSIDGLLDQPQHF.